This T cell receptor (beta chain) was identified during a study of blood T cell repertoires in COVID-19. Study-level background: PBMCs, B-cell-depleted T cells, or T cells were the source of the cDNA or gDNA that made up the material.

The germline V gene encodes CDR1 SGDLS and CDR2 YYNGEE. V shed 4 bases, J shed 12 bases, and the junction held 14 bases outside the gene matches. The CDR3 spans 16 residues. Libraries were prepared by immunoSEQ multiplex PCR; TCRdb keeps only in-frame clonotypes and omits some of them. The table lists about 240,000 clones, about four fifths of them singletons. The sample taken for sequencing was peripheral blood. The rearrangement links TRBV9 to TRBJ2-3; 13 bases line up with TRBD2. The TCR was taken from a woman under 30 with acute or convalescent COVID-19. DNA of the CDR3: TGTGCCAGCAGCTACTCTGGGACTAGCGGGAAAGATGAACAGTATTTT. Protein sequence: CASSYSGTSGKDEQYF.